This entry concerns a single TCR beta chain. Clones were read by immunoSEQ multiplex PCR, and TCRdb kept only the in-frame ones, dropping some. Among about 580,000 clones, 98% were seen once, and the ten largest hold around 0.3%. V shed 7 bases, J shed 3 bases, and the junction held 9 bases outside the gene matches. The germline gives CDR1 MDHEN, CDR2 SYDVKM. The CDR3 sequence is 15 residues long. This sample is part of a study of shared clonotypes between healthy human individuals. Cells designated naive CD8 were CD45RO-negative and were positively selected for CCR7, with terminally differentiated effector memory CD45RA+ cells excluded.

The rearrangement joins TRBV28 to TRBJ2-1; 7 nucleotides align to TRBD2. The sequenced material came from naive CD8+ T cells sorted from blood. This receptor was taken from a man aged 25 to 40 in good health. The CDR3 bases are TGTGCCAGCAACGAGAGGGCGGGAGTCTACAATGAGCAGTTCTTC. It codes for CASNERAGVYNEQFF.